This TCR beta chain was recovered during a study of blood T cell repertoires in COVID-19. Study background: Italy, Spain and the United States were the sources of the convalescent and acute COVID-19 samples. Sample material is recorded as cDNA or gDNA derived from T cells, B-cell-depleted T cells, or PBMCs.

Seattle researchers signed up patients amid active infection and tracked them longitudinally. How the authors handled the data: Reference gene primer amplification in the assay estimated nucleated cell counts. The data were produced by immunoSEQ multiplex PCR, yet TCRdb's version contains in-frame clones alone and is incomplete. Clone size and V and J calls were adopted from that table, with D and trimming inferred from the DNA. Altogether hundreds of thousands of clones are present, roughly 89% being singletons, with the ten largest covering under 8.5%. The V end was cut by 1 base, the J end by 3 bases, with 23 bases between. The CDR3 contains 18 residues. Germline values: CDR1 SGHRS, CDR2 YFSETQ. This clone has only a few counts.

The sample comprised peripheral blood. The sequence was collected from a woman aged 50 to 65 with COVID-19, enrolled during active disease. This chain uses TRBV5-1 with TRBJ2-7; possible D gene TRBD2, 6 bases. Here the CDR3 DNA reads TGCGCCAGCAGCTTGACAAGCAGGACCCAGGAGGGTAACTACGAGCAGTACTTC. This translates into CASSLTSRTQEGNYEQYF. Filled out from reference TRBV5-1 and TRBJ2-7, the complete variable domain reads KAGVTQTPRYLIKTRGQQVTLSCSPISGHRSVSWYQQTPGQGLQFLFEYFSETQRNKGNFPGRFSGRQFSNSRSEMNVSTLELGDSALYLCASSLTSRTQEGNYEQYFGPGTRLTVT.